These 9 T cell receptor beta chains originate from one sample sequenced in a study of blood T cell repertoires in COVID-19. Clones were read by immunoSEQ multiplex PCR, and TCRdb kept only the in-frame ones, dropping some. This table holds more than 200,000 clones, about four fifths found once. The source material was peripheral blood. These receptors came from a middle-aged man with active or convalescent COVID-19.

The gene calls are TRBV30 and TRBJ2-1, with 9 bases that match TRBD2. With 1 base clipped from V and 0 bases from J, the junction kept 13 bases outside the gene matches. CDR3 length equals 19 residues. Per the germline V gene, CDR1 is GTSNPN and CDR2 is SVGIG (reference sequence). The CDR3 region is CAWSDSKRGARSSYNEQFF. CDR3 bases: TGTGCCTGGAGTGATTCAAAGCGGGGGGCACGGAGCTCCTACAATGAGCAGTTCTTC.

The chain uses TRBV29-1 and TRBJ1-2; 7 bases map to TRBD1. Germline-derived CDR1 and CDR2 are SQVTM and ANQGSEA. The junction had 18 bases not matched to a gene; V was cut back by 7 bases and J by 4 bases. This CDR3 spans 16 amino acids. CDR3: CSALGGTAAGSYGYTF. Here the CDR3 DNA reads TGCAGCGCCCTGGGCGGGACAGCGGCCGGGAGCTATGGCTACACCTTC.

The chain is built from TRBV5-6 and TRBJ1-1; D gene uncertain. The V and J ends lost 4 bases and 1 base respectively, with 14 bases between them. CDR1 is SGHDT, CDR2 YYEEEE, per germline. The CDR3 consists of 15 residues. In nucleotides, the CDR3 is TGTGCCAGCAGCCTACCGGAGGCGGGGAACACTGAAGCTTTCTTT. It translates to CASSLPEAGNTEAFF.

This clone appeared a single time. The chain recombines TRBV19 with TRBJ2-1; 12 bases map to TRBD2. This CDR3 comprises 16 residues. Trimming at V came to 5 bases and at J to 5 bases, leaving 7 bases not matched to a gene. Germline CDR1 and CDR2: LNHDA and SQIVND (reference sequence). CDR3 coding DNA: TGTGCCAGTAGTTCTAGCGGGGGGGCCTCGAACAATGAGCAGTTCTTC. Amino acids: CASSSSGGASNNEQFF.

V and J are TRBV7-2 and TRBJ2-2, with 7 positions matching TRBD1. CDR1 and CDR2 (germline): SGHTA, FQGNSA. The CDR3 sequence is 14 residues long. V gave up 5 bases and J gave up 3 bases; unmatched junction bases: 3. The CDR3 is CASSPQGDTGELFF. The CDR3 DNA reads TGTGCCAGCAGCCCCCAGGGGGACACCGGGGAGCTGTTTTTT.

V and J are TRBV7-9 and TRBJ1-1; D is uncertain. V lost 5 bases to trimming and J lost 7 bases, with 11 bases between them. Germline V gene data show CDR1 as SEHNR and CDR2 as FQNEAQ (reference sequence). The CDR3 extends over 12 amino acids. The CDR3 region is CASSPGTGEAFF. CDR3 sequence (DNA): TGTGCCAGCAGCCCGGGTACGGGTGAAGCTTTCTTT.

The chain uses TRBV6-1 and TRBJ1-3; TRBD1 might be the D (5 bases). Trimming took 5 bases from V and 3 from J, leaving 17 bases between them. CDR1 and CDR2 (germline): MNHNS, SASEGT. This CDR3 comprises 16 residues. The CDR3 bases are TGTGCCAGCAGTCAAGGGACTCCGGAGGTTGGAAACACCATATATTTT. It yields the protein CASSQGTPEVGNTIYF.

The rearrangement links TRBV25-1 to TRBJ1-5; TRBD1 agrees at 9 bases. The germline CDR1 and CDR2 sequences are MGHDK and SYGVNS. V shed 8 bases, J shed 1 base, and the junction held 9 bases outside the gene matches. The CDR3 contains 16 residues. CDR3 DNA: TGTGCCAGCCGGGGGACAGGGATAGGGAGCAATCAGCCCCAGCATTTT. Amino acid sequence: CASRGTGIGSNQPQHF.

This chain links TRBV7-2 with TRBJ1-2; D is undetermined. There are 12 residues in the CDR3. Between the trimmed V and J ends, which lost 3 bases and 3 bases, there was a span of 5 bases. Germline assignment: CDR1 SGHTA and CDR2 FQGNSA. Here the CDR3 DNA reads TGTGCCAGCAGCTTTTCCGACTATGGCTACACCTTC. Amino acid sequence: CASSFSDYGYTF.